One TCR beta chain is described in this entry. The antigen remains unidentified. These data are taken from a study of blood T cells in healthy people across ages. As for the study in general: Every two T cells gave about one barcoded beta molecule via template switching.

Regarding the study as a whole: A strong correlation was found between TCR beta diversity and the percentage of naive T cells. Estimates of total diversity, which came from one million sequenced T cells, were considered to be underestimates.

The second PCR ran about 6 to 11 cycles with a sample-barcoded 5' primer and J-beta primers. One entry per CDR3 protein, called by TCRdb with MiXCR from the 5' RACE reads. The sample records about 1.5 million distinct CDR3 sequences, roughly 45% being singletons. Input material: blood. This clonotype was obtained from a woman aged 18-29 years in good health.

The CDR3 is CASSLSQLSRSIEQYF. The CDR3 DNA reads as TGTGCCAGCAGTTTAAGCCAACTCAGTCGGTCGATCGAGCAGTACTTC. This rearrangement joins TRBV28 to TRBJ2-7; D remains ambiguous. This CDR3 region has 16 residues. V was pared by 2 bases and J by 6 bases, with 20 bases between. From germline, CDR1 is MDHEN and CDR2 SYDVKM. The full variable domain, its missing parts supplied by reference TRBV28 and TRBJ2-7, is DVKVTQSSRYLVKRTGEKVFLECVQDMDHENMFWYRQDPGLGLRLIYFSYDVKMKEKGDIPEGYSVSREKKERFSLILESASTNQTSMYLCASSLSQLSRSIEQYFGPGTRLTVT.